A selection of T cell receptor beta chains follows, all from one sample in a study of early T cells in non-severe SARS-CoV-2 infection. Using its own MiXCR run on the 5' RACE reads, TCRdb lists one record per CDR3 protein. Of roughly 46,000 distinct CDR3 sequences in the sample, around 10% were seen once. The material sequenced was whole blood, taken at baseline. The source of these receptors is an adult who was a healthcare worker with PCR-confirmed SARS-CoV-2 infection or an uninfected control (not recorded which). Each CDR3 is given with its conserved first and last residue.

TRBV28,CASSPGGRDSTDTQYF
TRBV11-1,CASSGTSGIRSTDTQYF
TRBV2,CATAPRGTDTQYF
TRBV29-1,CSVDGVSGPDTQYF
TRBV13,CASREPGEAQYF
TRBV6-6,CASIGGARTEAFF
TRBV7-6,CASSSPGANEQFF
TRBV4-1,CASSQPRGGGLSGNTIYF
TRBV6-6,CASSYLGLKNTEAFF
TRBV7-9,CASSSTGINEKLFF
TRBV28,CASSTSPGVSNYGYTF
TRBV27,CASSNNRDDYGYTF
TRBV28,CASSFGGVQETQYF
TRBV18,CASSPRTGGSDEQYF
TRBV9,CASGRTGSGEQFF
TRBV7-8,CASRGGAYSNQPQHF
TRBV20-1,CSARPLAGSYNEQFF
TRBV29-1,CSVEEGEGTQYF
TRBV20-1,CSAEQGLNNQPQHF
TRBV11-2,CASSFDRGSEAFF
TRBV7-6,CASSLGPGPGEPLHF
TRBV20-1,CSVQGGLNTQYF
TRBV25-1,CASSETGSGANVLTF
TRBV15,CATSRAQTDGYTF
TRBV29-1,CSVGTGTDTQYF
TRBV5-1,CASSAGQPNTEAFF
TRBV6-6,CASITGRSKGDTQYF
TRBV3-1,CASSQTDEQYF
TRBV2,CASLGRSSDQPQHF
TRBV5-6,CASSRHRDREYF
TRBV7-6,CASSADSGRAYEQYF
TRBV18,CASSPQTGGDSPLHF
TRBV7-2,CASSPRDRINEQFF
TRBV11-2,CASSSPRGFNEQFF
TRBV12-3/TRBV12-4,CASSRRRRQDGGYTF
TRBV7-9,CASSFSGTLSFQYF
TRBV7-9,CASSLSDRVHEQYF
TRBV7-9,CASSLGTGESGELFF
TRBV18,CASSPDRRDYEQYF
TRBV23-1,CASSETGDTQYF
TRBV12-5,CASGLVEGLTTEAFF
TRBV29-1,CSVGEDPNEKLFF
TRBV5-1,CASSLEFRREAGELFF
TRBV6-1,CANQGGSYNEQFF
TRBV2,CASRGDSNYGYTF
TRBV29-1,CSVVSNTEAFF
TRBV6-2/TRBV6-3,CASSELAGSRHEQYF
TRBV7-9,CASSSGTEQFF
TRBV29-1,CSVSGGELTDTQYF
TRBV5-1,CASKTSSGANEQFF
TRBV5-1,CASTEGVGNTVAFF